Below, 23 T cell receptor beta chains from the same sample are listed, as sequenced in a study of cytomegalovirus exposure and HLA in healthy donors. 13 Jbeta primers and 60 Vbeta primers were used for the PCR. Some clones are missing from TCRdb's copy, which holds only in-frame ones; the method was immunoSEQ multiplex PCR. The data contain about 130,000 clones, about four fifths of them seen just once; the ten biggest clones take up about 13%. Sequencing used PBMCs. The receptors shown here come from a woman in her sixties in good health and CMV-seropositive.

The rearrangement joins TRBV10-3 to TRBJ1-1; 8 bases fit TRBD1. Unmatched junction bases numbered 12, after V lost 6 bases and J lost 9 bases. This CDR3 contains 14 residues. Germline V lookup: CDR1 ENHRY, CDR2 SYGVKD. The CDR3 reads CAIRDRDRTFQAFF. DNA of the CDR3: TGTGCCATCAGAGATCGGGACAGGACCTTCCAAGCTTTCTTT.

For the CDR3, the DNA is TGTGCCAGCAACCCAGGAAACAGGCGCACTGAAGCTTTCTTT. The encoded protein is CASNPGNRRTEAFF. The chain carries TRBV7-2 and TRBJ1-1, with TRBD1 as a possible D gene (5 bases). The CDR3 totals 14 residues. The germline gives CDR1 SGHTA, CDR2 FQGNSA. The ends were cut back, 7 bases at V and 4 bases at J, with 16 bases in the middle.

The chain carries TRBV29-1 and TRBJ2-2, with TRBD2 identical over 8 bases. Trimming took 6 bases from V and 3 from J; bases not matched to a gene: 6. CDR1 SQVTM and CDR2 ANQGSEA come from the germline V gene. The CDR3 is made up of 14 amino acids. CDR3 sequence reads: CSVGTSQDTGELFF. The CDR3 DNA is TGCAGCGTGGGGACTAGTCAAGACACCGGGGAGCTGTTTTTT.

The V call is TRBV9, the J call TRBJ2-1, with 14 bases fitting TRBD2. V was clipped by 0 bases and J by 10 bases; unmatched bases: 9. The CDR3 loop spans 17 amino acids. CDR1 is SGDLS and CDR2 is YYNGEE in the germline V gene. CDR3 sequence (DNA): TGTGCCAGCAGCGTAGGGCCGGGACTAGCGGGAGTATGGGAGCAGTTCTTC. This encodes CASSVGPGLAGVWEQFF. The full variable domain, with the rest looked up from reference TRBV9 and TRBJ2-1, is DSGVTQTPKHLITATGQRVTLRCSPRSGDLSVYWYQQSLDQGLQFLIQYYNGEERAKGNILERFSAQQFPDLHSELNLSSLELGDSALYFCASSVGPGLAGVWEQFFGPGTRLTVL.

This sequence joins TRBV7-2 and TRBJ2-1; 7 bases match TRBD2. The CDR3 is 13 amino acids. The J segment lost 4 bases and the V segment lost 7 bases, leaving 4 bases of the junction unmatched. Germline assignment: CDR1 SGHTA and CDR2 FQGNSA. The DNA for the CDR3 is TGTGCCAGCACATACGGGGGGTACAATGAGCAGTTCTTC. This translates into CASTYGGYNEQFF.

This clone appeared a few times. The chain is built from TRBV9 and TRBJ1-2, with D tentatively TRBD1 (5 bases). The CDR3 is made up of 13 amino acids. Germline loops: CDR1 SGDLS, CDR2 YYNGEE. Between the trimmed V and J ends, which lost 0 bases and 3 bases, there was a span of 6 bases. CDR3 sequence reads: CASSVVGDYGYTF. The CDR3 DNA follows: TGTGCCAGCAGCGTAGTAGGGGACTATGGCTACACCTTC.

This rearrangement joins TRBV28 to TRBJ2-7; tentative D call: TRBD1 (5 bases). V was clipped by 3 bases and J by 0 bases, with 12 bases between them. CDR1 is MDHEN, CDR2 SYDVKM, per germline. The CDR3 sequence is 15 residues long. The CDR3 DNA sequence: TGTGCCAGCAGTTTCTTCCAGGGATCCTCCTACGAGCAGTACTTC. Its translation: CASSFFQGSSYEQYF.

The chain joins TRBV6-5 to TRBJ2-7; 11 bases are shared with TRBD1. Germline trimming cut 3 bases from V and 3 bases from J; bases unmatched to any gene: 4. Germline V lookup: CDR1 MNHEY, CDR2 SVGAGI. The CDR3 length is 15 residues. The CDR3 DNA follows: TGTGCCAGCAGTTATACCGGGACAGGGGGCTACGAGCAGTACTTC. Amino acid sequence: CASSYTGTGGYEQYF.

The rearrangement joins TRBV18 to TRBJ1-2; 10 bases are a match to TRBD1. The CDR3 loop spans 18 amino acids. After removal of 2 bases from V and 4 bases from J, the junction contained 13 bases not matched to a gene. Germline lookup yields CDR1 KGHSH and CDR2 LQKENI. The CDR3 spells CASSPAVPGTGVFYGYTF. CDR3 in DNA: TGTGCCAGCTCACCAGCCGTTCCCGGGACAGGGGTTTTCTATGGCTACACCTTC.

V and J are TRBV7-3 and TRBJ1-3; D gene uncertain. CDR1 is SGHTA and CDR2 is FQGTGA in the germline V gene. This CDR3 region has 14 residues. The V gene lost 5 bases and the J gene lost 1 base, with 9 bases spanning the gap. The CDR3 spells CASSPISSGNTIYF. Written as DNA, the CDR3 is TGTGCCAGCAGCCCGATCAGTTCTGGAAACACCATATATTTT.

The V and J genes are TRBV11-3 and TRBJ2-7; 10 nucleotides align to TRBD2. Germline V gene sequence: CDR1 SGHNT, CDR2 YENEEA. V lost 1 base to trimming and J lost 5 bases; unmatched junction nucleotides: 5. The CDR3 length is 15 residues. The CDR3, as DNA: TGTGCCAGCAGCTTAGGCCTAGCGGGAGTAAACGAGCAGTACTTC. It specifies CASSLGLAGVNEQYF.

V and J are TRBV7-9 and TRBJ1-1; 9 bases align to TRBD1. The CDR3 covers 19 residues. With 2 bases clipped from V and 0 bases from J, the junction kept 13 bases outside the gene matches. Looked up from germline, CDR1 is SEHNR and CDR2 is FQNEAQ (reference sequence). In DNA form, the CDR3 reads TGTGCCAGCAGCTTAAGGGGGGACAGGGACTGGAGTATGAACACTGAAGCTTTCTTT. It codes for CASSLRGDRDWSMNTEAFF.

This chain connects TRBV4-2 to TRBJ1-1, with D tentatively TRBD1 (6 bases). Trimming took 5 bases from V and 8 from J, leaving 21 bases between them. Germline CDR1 LGHNA, CDR2 YNFKEQ. The CDR3 loop spans 15 amino acids. The CDR3 region is CASSSDAQGRTEAFF. The CDR3 coding sequence is TGTGCCAGCAGCTCGGACGCACAGGGAAGAACCGAAGCTTTCTTT.

The gene calls are TRBV7-9 and TRBJ2-1; possibly TRBD2 for D (6 bases). Germline V CDR1 and CDR2: SEHNR, FQNEAQ (reference sequence). V shed 1 base and J shed 2 bases, with 12 bases lying between them. The CDR3 extends over 16 amino acids. The CDR3 spells CASSLGGQRAYNEQFF. DNA for the CDR3: TGTGCCAGCAGCTTAGGGGGCCAGCGGGCCTACAATGAGCAGTTCTTC.

The CDR3 bases are TGTGCCATCAGTGACCCATTACTACAGACAGTTACCTCCTACGAGCAGTACTTC. Protein: CAISDPLLQTVTSYEQYF. The rearrangement uses TRBV10-3 and TRBJ2-7; maybe TRBD1 (5 bases). CDR1 and CDR2 (germline): ENHRY, SYGVKD. The CDR3 runs to 18 residues. V was trimmed by 3 bases and J by 0 bases, leaving 21 bases between them.

This clone was detected only a few times. The genes are TRBV7-2 and TRBJ2-5; D might be TRBD1 (5 bases). CDR3 size: 14 residues. Germline assignment: CDR1 SGHTA and CDR2 FQGNSA. The V end was cut by 3 bases, the J end by 3 bases, with 11 bases between. The CDR3 DNA is TGTGCCAGCAGCTTTCAGGGCAGTGAAGAGACCCAGTACTTC. This gives the protein CASSFQGSEETQYF.

V usage is TRBV15 and J usage is TRBJ2-5; TRBD2 matches at 10 bases. With the DNA end fitting TRBJ2-7 better, the J assignment may be wrong. CDR1 LNHNV and CDR2 YYDKDF come from the germline V gene (reference sequence). CDR3 length: 15 amino acids. The CDR3 sequence: CATSSRLAGSYEQYF. Written as DNA, the CDR3 is TGTGCCACCAGCAGCAGACTAGCGGGTTCCTACGAGCAGTACTTC.

J is TRBJ2-5 and V is TRBV5-1; 9 bases align to TRBD1. The CDR3 covers 13 residues. Germline values: CDR1 SGHRS, CDR2 YFSETQ. With V trimmed by 7 bases and J by 7 bases, 8 bases remained unmatched. The CDR3 DNA is TGCGCCAGCGCGGGACAGGGTCGGGGGACCCAGTACTTC. It is translated as CASAGQGRGTQYF.

In this sample, this clone turned up a few times. The CDR3 is CASRDWRGGGDTQYF. The CDR3 region has the DNA TGTGCCAGCAGGGATTGGCGGGGCGGGGGGGATACGCAGTATTTT. This chain links TRBV6-5 with TRBJ2-3, with 8 nucleotides matching TRBD2. Unmatched junction bases numbered 11, after V lost 6 bases and J lost 6 bases. The germline CDR1 and CDR2 sequences are MNHEY and SVGAGI. There are 15 residues in the CDR3.

This clone was found once. The chain recombines TRBV15 with TRBJ1-2; D may be TRBD1 (5 bases). Germline CDR1 and CDR2: LNHNV and YYDKDF (reference sequence). The CDR3 spans 13 residues. Trimming pared 2 bases from V and 6 bases from J, leaving 10 bases between. CDR3 in DNA: TGTGCCACCAGCAGACAAGGGGTCAATGGCTACACCTTC. Its translation: CATSRQGVNGYTF.

The rearrangement uses TRBV6-6 and TRBJ2-2; 11 nucleotides match TRBD1. Germline CDR1 and CDR2: MNHNY and SVGAGI (reference sequence). The CDR3 consists of 16 residues. The V gene end was trimmed by 7 bases and the J gene end by 5 bases; junction bases not matched to a gene: 9. The CDR3 DNA follows: TGTGCCAGCACTATTCGGACAGGGGGCCGAACCGGGGAGCTGTTTTTT. This translates into CASTIRTGGRTGELFF.

This chain connects TRBV6-5 to TRBJ1-5; 8 bases map to TRBD1. The V and J ends lost 5 bases and 3 bases, in that order; junction bases with no gene match: 6. The CDR3 is 15 amino acids. Germline CDR1 is MNHEY and CDR2 is SVGAGI. The CDR3 DNA reads TGTGCCAGCAGTCCCGGACAGGGTTCCAATCAGCCCCAGCATTTT. Its translation is CASSPGQGSNQPQHF.

This clone was observed a handful of times. The CDR3 region is CASSATGNTEAFF. The CDR3 DNA reads TGTGCCAGCAGCGCTACTGGGAACACTGAAGCTTTCTTT. The genes are TRBV11-2 and TRBJ1-1; D remains ambiguous. This CDR3 comprises 13 residues. The germline V and J ends were trimmed by 5 bases and 1 base, with 8 bases remaining between them. Looked up from germline, CDR1 is SGHAT and CDR2 is FQNNGV.